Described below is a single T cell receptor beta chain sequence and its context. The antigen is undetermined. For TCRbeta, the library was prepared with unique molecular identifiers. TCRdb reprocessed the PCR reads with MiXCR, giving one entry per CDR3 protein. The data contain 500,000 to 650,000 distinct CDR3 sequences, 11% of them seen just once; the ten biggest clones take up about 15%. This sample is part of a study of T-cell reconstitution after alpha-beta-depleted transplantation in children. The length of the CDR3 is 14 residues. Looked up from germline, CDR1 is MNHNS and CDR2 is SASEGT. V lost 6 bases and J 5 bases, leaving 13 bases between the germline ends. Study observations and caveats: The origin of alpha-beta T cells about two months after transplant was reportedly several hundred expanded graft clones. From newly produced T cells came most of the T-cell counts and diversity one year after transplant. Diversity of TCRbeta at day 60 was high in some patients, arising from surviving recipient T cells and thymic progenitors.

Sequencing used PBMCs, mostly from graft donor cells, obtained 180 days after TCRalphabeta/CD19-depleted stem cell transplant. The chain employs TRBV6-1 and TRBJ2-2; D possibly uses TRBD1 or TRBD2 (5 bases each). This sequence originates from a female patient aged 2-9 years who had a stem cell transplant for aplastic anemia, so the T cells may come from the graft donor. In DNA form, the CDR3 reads TGTGCCAGCAGAGGCAGAGGGGAAACCGGGGAGCTGTTTTTT. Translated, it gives CASRGRGETGELFF.